Below, 20 T cell receptor beta chains from the same sample are listed, as sequenced in a study of cytomegalovirus exposure and HLA in healthy donors. The PCR contained 60 Vbeta and 13 Jbeta primers. TCRdb keeps only in-frame clones here, not all; method: immunoSEQ multiplex PCR. Among approximately 150,000 clones, just over 75% were seen once, and the ten largest hold around 1.5%. The sample was PBMCs. The receptors derive from a woman in her twenties or thirties in good health and CMV-seropositive.

CDR3 nucleotide sequence: TGTGCCTGGAGTTTGGGACTAGCGGCAAACAATGAGCAGTTCTTC. It codes for CAWSLGLAANNEQFF. The J gene is TRBJ2-1, the V gene TRBV30; TRBD2 matches 11 bases. This CDR3 is 15 amino acids long. V was pared by 2 bases and J by 5 bases, with 5 bases of the junction left unmatched. Germline loops: CDR1 GTSNPN, CDR2 SVGIG (reference sequence). Looking up the rest from reference TRBV30 and TRBJ2-1 gives the full variable domain: SQTIHQWPATLVQPVGSPLSLECTVEGTSNPNLYWYRQAAGRGLQLLFYSVGIGQISSEVPQNLSASRPQDRQFILSSKKLLLSDSGFYLCAWSLGLAANNEQFFGPGTRLTVL.

The rearrangement joins TRBV27 to TRBJ1-1, with a weak D call TRBD1 (5 bases). The CDR3 runs to 15 residues. CDR1 MNHEY and CDR2 SMNVEV come from the germline V gene (reference sequence). Trimming removed 3 bases at V and 0 bases at J, with 11 bases between. The CDR3, as DNA: TGTGCCAGCAGTTTGGGGACTTATATGAACACTGAAGCTTTCTTT. Its translation is CASSLGTYMNTEAFF.

The chain carries TRBV5-6 and TRBJ2-5; D gene uncertain. This CDR3 has 13 amino acids. V lost 2 bases and J 5 bases, leaving 10 bases between the germline ends. Germline assignment: CDR1 SGHDT and CDR2 YYEEEE. The CDR3 DNA sequence: TGTGCCAGCAGCTTCTCCCCGAGGGAGACCCAGTACTTC. This gives the protein CASSFSPRETQYF. The whole variable domain, remainder taken from reference TRBV5-6 and TRBJ2-5, is DAGVTQSPTHLIKTRGQQVTLRCSPKSGHDTVSWYQQALGQGPQFIFQYYEEEERQRGNFPDRFSGHQFPNYSSELNVNALLLGDSALYLCASSFSPRETQYFGPGTRLLVL.

The DNA for the CDR3 is TGCGCCAGCAGTTCAGACAGGCCCTTACCCTCCTACGAGCAGTACTTC. Translation gives CASSSDRPLPSYEQYF. The chain joins TRBV5-1 to TRBJ2-7; the D gene is possibly TRBD1 (6 bases). V lost 5 bases and J lost 0, with 18 bases in between. The CDR3 loop spans 16 amino acids. Germline assignment: CDR1 SGHRS and CDR2 YFSETQ.

This chain joins TRBV28 and TRBJ1-5; D uncertain. The ends were cut back, 3 bases at V and 7 bases at J, with 13 bases in the middle. Germline values: CDR1 MDHEN, CDR2 SYDVKM. The CDR3 extends over 14 amino acids. The CDR3 DNA reads as TGTGCCAGCAGTTTTTTGGGCTTTGACCAGCCCCAGCATTTT. Its translation: CASSFLGFDQPQHF.

V gene TRBV4-1 combines with J gene TRBJ2-7; 7 bases line up with TRBD2. The CDR3 consists of 15 residues. Per the germline V gene, CDR1 is MGHRA and CDR2 is YSYEKL. V was clipped by 1 base and J by 3 bases; unmatched bases: 6. This CDR3 reads CASSQVLAENYEQYF. The CDR3 coding sequence is TGCGCCAGCAGCCAAGTCCTAGCGGAAAACTACGAGCAGTACTTC.

This clone was seen a few times. This chain uses TRBV7-3 with TRBJ1-1; a possible D gene is TRBD1 (5 bases). CDR1 is SGHTA, CDR2 FQGTGA, per germline. Trimming left V 1 base short and J 4 bases short, with 10 bases between. This CDR3 is built from 14 residues. This CDR3 is CASSLMGGGTEAFF. Here the CDR3 DNA reads TGTGCCAGCAGCTTAATGGGGGGGGGCACTGAAGCTTTCTTT.

This clone was detected once. The chain has TRBV5-6 and TRBJ1-2; 8 bases line up with TRBD1. From germline, CDR1 is SGHDT and CDR2 YYEEEE. Losses at the gene ends were 3 bases for V and 2 bases for J; bases not matched to a gene: 3. The CDR3 sequence is 14 residues long. The CDR3 region has the DNA TGTGCCAGCAGCTGGACAGGGTTGAACTATGGCTACACCTTC. As protein: CASSWTGLNYGYTF.

The V call is TRBV11-2, the J call TRBJ1-5; no reliable D call. Per germline, CDR1 SGHAT and CDR2 FQNNGV. V was pared by 5 bases and J by 0 bases, with 8 bases between. The CDR3 runs 14 residues. This CDR3 is CASSTQTSNQPQHF. In DNA form, the CDR3 reads TGTGCCAGCAGCACACAGACTAGCAATCAGCCCCAGCATTTT.

This chain links TRBV30 with TRBJ1-5; no reliable D call. The CDR3 runs 17 residues. The germline CDR1 and CDR2 sequences are GTSNPN and SVGIG (reference sequence). The V end was cut by 5 bases, the J end by 0 bases, with 20 bases between. This CDR3 is CAWGRARQGNSNQPQHF. The CDR3 DNA follows: TGTGCCTGGGGGAGGGCGAGACAAGGGAATAGCAATCAGCCCCAGCATTTT. Drawing the rest from reference TRBV30 and TRBJ1-5, the complete variable domain is SQTIHQWPATLVQPVGSPLSLECTVEGTSNPNLYWYRQAAGRGLQLLFYSVGIGQISSEVPQNLSASRPQDRQFILSSKKLLLSDSGFYLCAWGRARQGNSNQPQHFGDGTRLSIL.

The chain employs TRBV28 and TRBJ2-2; TRBD2 aligns across 7 bases. The trim removed 1 base at V and 7 bases at J, leaving 9 bases unmatched. Germline CDR1 and CDR2: MDHEN and SYDVKM. This CDR3 has 16 amino acids. The chain's CDR3 is CASSLYTGIAGGELFF. CDR3 in DNA: TGTGCCAGCAGTTTATACACCGGAATAGCGGGCGGGGAGCTGTTTTTT. Supplemented by reference TRBV28 and TRBJ2-2, the full variable domain reads DVKVTQSSRYLVKRTGEKVFLECVQDMDHENMFWYRQDPGLGLRLIYFSYDVKMKEKGDIPEGYSVSREKKERFSLILESASTNQTSMYLCASSLYTGIAGGELFFGEGSRLTVL.

This sequence joins TRBV30 and TRBJ1-1; D is perhaps TRBD1 (6 bases). The CDR3 has 16 residues. The V end was cut by 1 base, the J end by 2 bases, with 17 bases between. The germline gives CDR1 GTSNPN, CDR2 SVGIG (reference sequence). The CDR3 here is CAWSESWGQPNTEAFF. For the CDR3, the DNA is TGTGCCTGGAGTGAGAGCTGGGGGCAGCCCAACACTGAAGCTTTCTTT.

The genes are TRBV27 and TRBJ2-5, with D possibly being TRBD2 (5 bases). The CDR3 is 12 residues long. Between the trimmed V and J ends, which lost 6 bases and 2 bases, there was a span of 7 bases. The V gene's germline CDR1 is MNHEY and CDR2 SMNVEV (reference sequence). In DNA, the CDR3 is TGTGCCAGCAGACGGGGTCAAGAGACCCAGTACTTC. As protein: CASRRGQETQYF.

The V call is TRBV7-8, the J call TRBJ1-4; 7 bases are shared with TRBD1. V lost 3 bases and J lost 1; bases outside the gene matches: 2. The CDR3 totals 15 residues. CDR1 is SGHVS, CDR2 FQNEAQ, per germline. For the CDR3, the DNA is TGTGCCAGCAGCTTCGACAGGGTAACTAATGAAAAACTGTTTTTT. Amino acid sequence: CASSFDRVTNEKLFF.

The V and J genes are TRBV15 and TRBJ2-1; perhaps TRBD2 as D (6 bases). Germline lookup yields CDR1 LNHNV and CDR2 YYDKDF (reference sequence). V lost 1 base and J 7 bases, leaving 14 bases between the germline ends. CDR3 length: 15 amino acids. The CDR3 DNA sequence: TGTGCCACCAGCAGAGGGGGGGATTTTGATAATGAGCAGTTCTTC. Translating gives CATSRGGDFDNEQFF.

This clone appeared a few times. The chain recombines TRBV19 with TRBJ1-2; D gene ambiguous. Trimming shortened V by 5 bases and J by 4 bases, and 11 bases separated the two germline ends. The length of the CDR3 is 13 residues. Germline CDR1 and CDR2: LNHDA and SQIVND (reference sequence). The CDR3 DNA reads TGTGCCAGTAGTCCTAGGAACATCTATGGCTACACCTTC. Translation gives CASSPRNIYGYTF.

The sample holds a few counts of this clone. The chain has TRBV6-6 and TRBJ1-2; D remains unclear. The length of the CDR3 is 13 residues. Germline V gene data show CDR1 as MNHNY and CDR2 as SVGAGI (reference sequence). Trimming took off 2 bases at V and 4 bases at J, with 8 bases between the two ends. The CDR3 nucleotides are TGTGCCAGCAGTTACGACGGGGTCTATGGCTACACCTTC. Protein product: CASSYDGVYGYTF.

This chain connects TRBV28 to TRBJ2-7; 9 bases match TRBD1. Germline trimming cut 6 bases from V and 6 bases from J; bases unmatched to any gene: 9. In germline, CDR1 is MDHEN, CDR2 SYDVKM. The CDR3 loop spans 14 amino acids. This CDR3 is CASRSGTGLTEQYF. The CDR3 DNA sequence: TGTGCCAGCAGATCCGGGACAGGGCTTACCGAGCAGTACTTC.

J is TRBJ1-1 and V is TRBV2; the match to TRBD1 covers 7 bases. The CDR3 is 14 residues long. V was pared by 10 bases and J by 0 bases, with 8 bases of the junction left unmatched. CDR1 is SNHLY and CDR2 is FYNNEI in the germline V gene. For the CDR3, the DNA is TGTGCCACCGCCGTACAGGGGATGAACACTGAAGCTTTCTTT. Encoded protein: CATAVQGMNTEAFF.

The chain is built from TRBV19 and TRBJ2-7, with a possible D match to TRBD2 (6 bases). CDR3 size: 14 residues. Germline loops: CDR1 LNHDA, CDR2 SQIVND (reference sequence). The germline V and J ends were trimmed by 6 bases and 6 bases, with 18 bases remaining between them. CDR3 sequence reads: CASSRTNVAAEQYF. CDR3 DNA sequence: TGTGCCAGTAGCCGGACTAACGTCGCTGCCGAGCAGTACTTC.